The entry that follows covers one TCR beta chain sequence. Cohorts were assigned according to the clinical history that participants reported. The sample originates from a study of blood T cell repertoires in COVID-19. The wider study: Whether acute or convalescent, the COVID-19 samples came from the United States, Italy and Spain.

This table comes from immunoSEQ multiplex PCR, and its TCRdb copy is limited to in-frame clones, with some not included. The sample contains about 220,000 clones, 70% to 90% of which appear only once. The specimen sequenced was PBMCs or T cells enriched from blood (not recorded which). This TCR derives from a woman in her fifties or sixties with acute COVID-19.

The CDR3 protein is CASSGRSGRAGDEQFF. In DNA form, the CDR3 reads TGTGCCAGCAGCGGGCGTAGCGGGAGGGCCGGAGATGAGCAGTTCTTC. The chain employs TRBV7-6 and TRBJ2-1; 11 bases match TRBD2. V shed 5 bases and J 8 bases; nucleotides not matched to a gene: 11. CDR1 is SGHVS and CDR2 is FNYEAQ in the germline V gene. This CDR3 contains 16 residues.